This T cell receptor (beta chain) was sequenced for a study of CD8+ T cells in alopecia areata. General study findings and limits: Many expanded lesional clones persisted during tofacitinib (in both scalp and blood). When scalp samples are sequenced, resident alphabeta T cells of normal skin are also captured.

cDNA reverse transcribed from extracted RNA served as the sequencing template. TCRdb's copy holds only in-frame clones and misses some; the assay was immunoSEQ multiplex PCR. The sample comprises 150,000 to 200,000 clones, 60% of which are singletons, and 0.95% to 1.1% rests with the top ten. The treatment is: oral pan-JAK inhibitor, 5-10 mg twice daily. Remarks on this clone: No antigen is known for it.

The germline V and J ends were trimmed by 3 bases and 0 bases, with 14 bases remaining between them. Germline assignment: CDR1 SQVTM and CDR2 ANQGSEA. This CDR3 is built from 16 residues. The source material was CD4+ T cells sorted from blood, sampled at week 24, from a patient treated with tofacitinib. The receptor was derived from a human donor with alopecia areata. This chain joins TRBV29-1 and TRBJ1-4; D is possibly TRBD1 (5 bases). CDR3 amino acids: CSVDVGVGTTNEKLFF. CDR3 sequence (DNA): TGCAGCGTTGATGTGGGGGTGGGAACAACTAATGAAAAACTGTTTTTT.